These 29 T cell receptor beta chains came from one sample sequenced in a study of cytomegalovirus exposure and HLA in healthy donors. Primers included in the PCR were 60 Vbeta and 13 Jbeta primers. Assay used: immunoSEQ multiplex PCR; TCRdb lists only in-frame clones, some missing. The sample shows about 110,000 clones, and around 3.6% sits with its ten largest clones. Sequencing was carried out using PBMCs. These receptors were collected from a man between 18 and 35 years old in good health and CMV-seronegative.

This sequence joins TRBV5-6 and TRBJ2-2, with TRBD1 as a possible D gene (6 bases). This CDR3 has 15 residues. Trimming took off 1 base at V and 11 bases at J, with 18 bases between the two ends. Germline V CDR1 and CDR2: SGHDT, YYEEEE. In nucleotides, the CDR3 is TGTGCCAGCAGCTTGCAGGGGCCCCTAGGTTTTGAGCTGTTTTTT. Translated: CASSLQGPLGFELFF.

The rearrangement uses TRBV19 and TRBJ2-7; 7 bases are shared with TRBD1. This CDR3 has 13 amino acids. V shed 5 bases, J shed 3 bases, and the junction held 4 bases outside the gene matches. The germline gives CDR1 LNHDA, CDR2 SQIVND (reference sequence). The CDR3 sequence: CASSLRDSYEQYF. The CDR3 DNA is TGTGCCAGTAGTCTCCGGGACAGCTACGAGCAGTACTTC. The complete variable domain, with remaining parts taken from reference TRBV19 and TRBJ2-7, reads DGGITQSPKYLFRKEGQNVTLSCEQNLNHDAMYWYRQDPGQGLRLIYYSQIVNDFQKGDIAEGYSVSREKKESFPLTVTSAQKNPTAFYLCASSLRDSYEQYFGPGTRLTVT.

V and J are TRBV11-3 and TRBJ2-4; D is unresolved. The CDR3 totals 16 residues. V gave up 0 bases and J gave up 4 bases, with 13 bases separating them. Germline CDR1 is SGHNT and CDR2 is YENEEA. CDR3 bases: TGTGCCAGCAGCTTAGAGCCGCAGCGCCTAAAAAACATTCAGTACTTC. It codes for CASSLEPQRLKNIQYF.

The chain combines TRBV7-9 with TRBJ1-3; D not resolved. This CDR3 has 13 amino acids. Trimming took 4 bases from V and 4 from J, leaving 8 bases between them. Per germline, CDR1 SEHNR and CDR2 FQNEAQ (reference sequence). CDR3 residues: CASSSSGGNTIYF. CDR3 nucleotide sequence: TGTGCCAGCAGCTCCTCGGGGGGAAACACCATATATTTT.

The chain has TRBV2 and TRBJ1-2, with a tentative D call TRBD1 (5 bases). The CDR3 extends over 15 amino acids. The germline V gene encodes CDR1 SNHLY and CDR2 FYNNEI. V shed 1 base and J shed 4 bases, with 13 bases lying between them. The CDR3 here is CASSEGHGGSYGYTF. The DNA of the CDR3 is TGTGCCAGCAGTGAAGGACACGGGGGTAGCTATGGCTACACCTTC.

J is TRBJ2-1 and V is TRBV9; the match to TRBD2 covers 8 bases. J was trimmed by 2 bases and V by 0 bases; bases with no gene match: 1. The CDR3 extends over 15 amino acids. In germline, CDR1 is SGDLS, CDR2 YYNGEE. Here the CDR3 DNA reads TGTGCCAGCAGCGTAGAACTAGCGGCCTACAATGAGCAGTTCTTC. Its protein product is CASSVELAAYNEQFF.

The rearrangement joins TRBV7-2 to TRBJ2-2; D is unclear. The CDR3 is 14 amino acids. V was pared by 0 bases and J by 3 bases, with 5 bases between. Germline CDR1 is SGHTA and CDR2 is FQGNSA. This CDR3 is CASSLAPHTGELFF. The CDR3 nucleotides read TGTGCCAGCAGCTTAGCCCCTCACACCGGGGAGCTGTTTTTT.

This chain joins TRBV10-1 and TRBJ2-1; TRBD2 matches 7 bases. V lost 6 bases to trimming and J lost 6 bases; unmatched junction nucleotides: 5. From germline, CDR1 is WNHNN and CDR2 SYGVQD (reference sequence). The CDR3 extends over 13 amino acids. CDR3 DNA: TGCGCCAGCAGAGCGGGACTATCCAATGAGCAGTTCTTC. Its protein product is CASRAGLSNEQFF.

The CDR3 DNA reads as TGTGCCAGCAGACAGAATACAGGGGGCAGGACTGAAGCTTTCTTT. Translation gives CASRQNTGGRTEAFF. This chain connects TRBV6-5 to TRBJ1-1, with 9 bases that match TRBD1. J gave up 5 bases and V 6 bases, and 10 bases lay outside the gene matches. The V gene's germline CDR1 is MNHEY and CDR2 SVGAGI. This CDR3 contains 15 residues.

CDR3 sequence (DNA): TGTGCCAGCAGCCTTACCAGGGGCTGGGGGAGCAATCAGCCCCAGCATTTT. Protein sequence: CASSLTRGWGSNQPQHF. V usage is TRBV28 and J usage is TRBJ1-5, with D perhaps TRBD1 (6 bases). Germline lookup yields CDR1 MDHEN and CDR2 SYDVKM. V dropped 6 bases and J dropped 1 base, with 19 bases sitting between them. The CDR3 runs 17 residues.

V gene TRBV27 combines with J gene TRBJ2-5, with 8 bases matching TRBD1. Germline trimming cut 3 bases from V and 2 bases from J; bases unmatched to any gene: 17. The CDR3 covers 19 residues. The V gene's germline CDR1 is MNHEY and CDR2 SMNVEV (reference sequence). CDR3 sequence: CASSFSKPRTGRVQETQYF. The CDR3 bases are TGTGCCAGCAGTTTCTCCAAACCCCGGACAGGGCGGGTACAAGAGACCCAGTACTTC.

The V call is TRBV7-9, the J call TRBJ1-2; D unresolved. The CDR3 contains 14 residues. V was clipped by 3 bases and J by 0 bases, with 8 bases between them. Germline V lookup: CDR1 SEHNR, CDR2 FQNEAQ (reference sequence). CDR3 sequence reads: CASSLAVTNYGYTF. The CDR3 DNA reads TGTGCCAGCAGCTTGGCGGTTACTAACTATGGCTACACCTTC.

The genes are TRBV5-8 and TRBJ1-4; TRBD1 agrees at 10 bases. CDR1 and CDR2 (germline): SGHTS, YDEGEE. The CDR3 consists of 16 residues. The ends lost 2 bases at V and 3 bases at J; junction bases unmatched: 4. CDR3 nucleotides: TGTGCCAGCAGCTTCGGGACAGGGGAATCTAATGAAAAACTGTTTTTT. It specifies CASSFGTGESNEKLFF. Full variable domain (missing parts from reference TRBV5-8 and TRBJ1-4): EAGVTQSPTHLIKTRGQQATLRCSPISGHTSVYWYQQALGLGLQFLLWYDEGEERNRGNFPPRFSGRQFPNYSSELNVNALELEDSALYLCASSFGTGESNEKLFFGSGTQLSVL.

The chain has TRBV4-1 and TRBJ1-1; D gene ambiguous. Germline V gene data show CDR1 as MGHRA and CDR2 as YSYEKL. The V gene lost 0 bases and the J gene lost 1 base, with 3 bases spanning the gap. The CDR3 totals 13 residues. DNA of the CDR3: TGCGCCAGCAGCCAAGACAGGAACACTGAAGCTTTCTTT. Amino acids: CASSQDRNTEAFF.

The chain recombines TRBV7-6 with TRBJ2-7; D gene uncertain. This CDR3 is built from 15 residues. With 5 bases removed from V and 5 bases from J, the gap between germline ends came to 19 bases. Germline CDR1 and CDR2: SGHVS and FNYEAQ. The CDR3 DNA sequence: TGTGCCAGCAGCCCCACTCAATCAGGTCCGAACGAGCAGTACTTC. Amino acids: CASSPTQSGPNEQYF. Full variable domain (remainder filled in from reference TRBV7-6 and TRBJ2-7): GAGVSQSPRYKVTKRGQDVALRCDPISGHVSLYWYRQALGQGPEFLTYFNYEAQQDKSGLPNDRFSAERPEGSISTLTIQRTEQRDSAMYRCASSPTQSGPNEQYFGPGTRLTVT.

V and J are TRBV7-8 and TRBJ1-1; 9 nucleotides line up with TRBD1. Germline V CDR1 and CDR2: SGHVS, FQNEAQ. The CDR3 extends over 16 amino acids. Germline trimming cut 2 bases from V and 0 bases from J; bases unmatched to any gene: 4. In nucleotides, the CDR3 is TGTGCCAGCAGCTTAACAGGGGGCGGAATGAACACTGAAGCTTTCTTT. Its protein is CASSLTGGGMNTEAFF.

V and J are TRBV4-1 and TRBJ1-5; no firm D call. The germline V gene encodes CDR1 MGHRA and CDR2 YSYEKL. The CDR3 contains 18 residues. Trimming took off 4 bases at V and 6 bases at J, with 25 bases between the two ends. The CDR3 here is CASSLLYLDSKGGQPQHF. CDR3 DNA: TGCGCCAGCAGCCTCCTATACCTGGACTCAAAAGGTGGTCAGCCCCAGCATTTT.

This chain links TRBV7-2 with TRBJ2-7; D unclear. CDR1 and CDR2 (germline): SGHTA, FQGNSA. V gave up 3 bases and J gave up 4 bases, with 16 bases separating them. There are 15 residues in the CDR3. CDR3 sequence reads: CASSFDGSMRYEQYF. The CDR3 coding sequence is TGTGCCAGCAGCTTTGATGGAAGTATGCGGTACGAGCAGTACTTC.

The V gene is TRBV28, the J gene TRBJ1-2; 8 nucleotides align to TRBD1. The CDR3 is 15 residues long. In germline, CDR1 is MDHEN, CDR2 SYDVKM. V lost 5 bases to trimming and J lost 3 bases; unmatched junction nucleotides: 8. CDR3 sequence: CASSESGGRDYGYTF. CDR3 coding DNA: TGTGCCAGCAGTGAATCAGGGGGCAGGGACTATGGCTACACCTTC.

CDR3 in amino acids: CASSSAPHQRANEKLFF. For the CDR3, the DNA is TGTGCCAGCAGCTCAGCCCCCCATCAGAGGGCTAATGAAAAACTGTTTTTT. V usage is TRBV7-6 and J usage is TRBJ1-4, with no clear D. Per germline, CDR1 SGHVS and CDR2 FNYEAQ. V gave up 4 bases and J gave up 3 bases, with 18 bases separating them. The CDR3 spans 17 residues.

The chain joins TRBV19 to TRBJ1-5; D may be TRBD1 (6 bases). CDR3 length: 17 amino acids. Germline lookup yields CDR1 LNHDA and CDR2 SQIVND (reference sequence). V was pared by 3 bases and J by 4 bases, with 19 bases between. In nucleotides, the CDR3 is TGTGCCAGTAGTATGAGAGTTGGGTCAGGGGCTAATCAGCCCCAGCATTTT. Protein product: CASSMRVGSGANQPQHF.

This sequence joins TRBV10-2 and TRBJ2-5; TRBD2 aligns across 13 bases. The CDR3 consists of 18 residues. Per the germline V gene, CDR1 is WSHSY and CDR2 is SAAADI. V lost 6 bases and J lost 1; bases outside the gene matches: 11. CDR3 nucleotide sequence: TGCGCCAGCAGGGCGACAGGGGGACTAGCGGGGCTCCAAGAGACCCAGTACTTC. Its protein is CASRATGGLAGLQETQYF.

This chain connects TRBV6-6 to TRBJ2-3, with D possibly being TRBD2 (6 bases). Per germline, CDR1 MNHNY and CDR2 SVGAGI (reference sequence). This CDR3 contains 12 residues. Between the trimmed V and J ends, which lost 7 bases and 6 bases, there was a span of 11 bases. This chain's CDR3 is CASTPEGDTQYF. DNA for the CDR3: TGTGCCAGCACCCCGGAGGGGGATACGCAGTATTTT.

The V and J genes are TRBV19 and TRBJ1-2; no reliable D call. The V end was cut by 5 bases, the J end by 0 bases, with 10 bases between. The CDR3 runs 14 residues. CDR1 is LNHDA, CDR2 SQIVND, per germline (reference sequence). For the CDR3, the DNA is TGTGCCAGTAGTTTCATTCGGGCTAACTATGGCTACACCTTC. Protein: CASSFIRANYGYTF.

The J gene is TRBJ1-3, the V gene TRBV9; D remains ambiguous. The CDR3 is made up of 14 amino acids. Germline V gene lookup returns CDR1 SGDLS and CDR2 YYNGEE. V dropped 4 bases and J dropped 4 bases, with 12 bases sitting between them. CDR3 sequence (DNA): TGTGCCAGCAGCTCTCGACACCGCGGAAACACCATATATTTT. Its translation is CASSSRHRGNTIYF. The whole variable domain, remainder taken from reference TRBV9 and TRBJ1-3, is DSGVTQTPKHLITATGQRVTLRCSPRSGDLSVYWYQQSLDQGLQFLIQYYNGEERAKGNILERFSAQQFPDLHSELNLSSLELGDSALYFCASSSRHRGNTIYFGEGSWLTVV.

The chain joins TRBV2 to TRBJ1-2; possibly TRBD1 for D (5 bases). Germline loops: CDR1 SNHLY, CDR2 FYNNEI. Trimming took 8 bases from V and 5 from J, leaving 21 bases between them. The CDR3 spans 15 residues. The CDR3 DNA reads as TGTGCCAGCGTTGGAGACGGGGCGGGGGAATATGGCTACACCTTC. Its translation: CASVGDGAGEYGYTF.

The chain recombines TRBV9 with TRBJ1-2; D is unclear. The germline V gene encodes CDR1 SGDLS and CDR2 YYNGEE. This CDR3 region has 14 residues. Between the trimmed V and J ends, which lost 4 bases and 3 bases, there was a span of 13 bases. Here the CDR3 reads CASSPRRVDYGYTF. The CDR3 DNA is TGTGCCAGCAGCCCCAGGAGGGTAGACTATGGCTACACCTTC.

The chain combines TRBV18 with TRBJ1-6, with D possibly TRBD1 on 5 matching bases. The CDR3 covers 13 residues. The V end lost 8 bases, the J end lost 9 bases, and 14 bases lay between the germline ends. The germline CDR1 and CDR2 sequences are KGHSH and LQKENI. CDR3 residues: CASQGREGSPLHF. As DNA, the CDR3 is TGTGCCAGCCAGGGCAGGGAAGGTTCACCCCTCCACTTT.

Comment on this clone: The junction departs from germline at one end; a sequencing error may be responsible. V usage is TRBV7-7 and J usage is TRBJ2-3; D call uncertain. This CDR3 has 13 residues. Germline V gives CDR1 SSHAT, CDR2 FNYEAQ (reference sequence). The CDR3 bases are TGTGCTAGCAGCTTAGACACCACAGATACGCAGTATTTT. Protein: CASSLDTTDTQYF.